The next 32 T cell receptor beta chains were all read from a single sample in a study of blood T cell repertoires in COVID-19. Some clones are missing from TCRdb's copy, which holds only in-frame ones; the method was immunoSEQ multiplex PCR. The table has about 94,000 clones, 84% seen once; the top ten hold roughly 6.3%. The specimen sequenced was peripheral blood. Source of these receptors: a man between 60 and 75 years old with acute or convalescent COVID-19.

The V call is TRBV5-4, the J call TRBJ2-3; D may be TRBD2 (6 bases). V was pared by 0 bases and J by 1 base, with 9 bases between. The CDR3 is 15 residues long. CDR1 is SGHNT and CDR2 is YYREEE in the germline V gene (reference sequence). CDR3 sequence (DNA): TGTGCCAGCAGCTTGGCGTGGGGGGGCACAGATACGCAGTATTTT. It codes for CASSLAWGGTDTQYF.

J is TRBJ2-7 and V is TRBV10-3; D perhaps matches TRBD1 (5 bases). Trimming removed 5 bases at V and 2 bases at J, with 22 bases between. Germline CDR1 reads ENHRY; CDR2 reads SYGVKD. This CDR3 comprises 17 residues. CDR3 loop: CAISPTLYKGVTYEQYF. In DNA form, the CDR3 reads TGTGCCATCAGTCCGACCCTATATAAAGGGGTGACCTACGAGCAGTACTTC.

In this sample, this clone turned up a few times. The chain joins TRBV11-2 to TRBJ2-3; D might be TRBD2 (5 bases). V gave up 6 bases and J gave up 9 bases, with 22 bases separating them. This CDR3 is built from 15 residues. Germline lookup yields CDR1 SGHAT and CDR2 FQNNGV. In DNA, the CDR3 is TGTGCCAGCAGGCCCTTGGCCACCGAAGAGGGAACGCAGTATTTT. This translates into CASRPLATEEGTQYF.

The chain combines TRBV7-9 with TRBJ2-1; tentatively, D is TRBD2 (6 bases). V was shortened by 7 bases and J by 4 bases, with 17 bases between the two germline ends. Germline V lookup: CDR1 SEHNR, CDR2 FQNEAQ (reference sequence). This CDR3 is 15 amino acids long. The DNA of the CDR3 is TGTGCCAGCACCCCGGGGTCAGGGACTTACAATGAGCAGTTCTTC. Translation gives CASTPGSGTYNEQFF.

This sequence joins TRBV2 and TRBJ1-1; D not resolved. The CDR3 is made up of 14 amino acids. Trimming shortened V by 4 bases and J by 1 base, and 10 bases separated the two germline ends. CDR1 SNHLY and CDR2 FYNNEI come from the germline V gene. The CDR3: CASSGNSGNTEAFF. The CDR3 coding sequence is TGTGCCAGCAGTGGAAACTCTGGGAACACTGAAGCTTTCTTT.

The rearrangement joins TRBV30 to TRBJ1-1; possibly TRBD1 for D (5 bases). The CDR3 length is 13 residues. Looked up from germline, CDR1 is GTSNPN and CDR2 is SVGIG (reference sequence). V lost 5 bases and J lost 4, with 14 bases in between. This chain's CDR3 is CAWSQGSATEAFF. For the CDR3, the DNA is TGTGCCTGGTCCCAGGGATCTGCCACTGAAGCTTTCTTT.

The chain has TRBV30 and TRBJ1-4; 7 bases agree with TRBD1. CDR3 length: 12 amino acids. With V trimmed by 4 bases and J by 7 bases, 3 bases remained unmatched. Germline V gene sequence: CDR1 GTSNPN, CDR2 SVGIG (reference sequence). The CDR3 loop reads CAWNRGSEKLFF. CDR3 DNA: TGTGCCTGGAACAGGGGTAGTGAAAAACTGTTTTTT.

The V gene is TRBV11-2, the J gene TRBJ2-7; the D gene is possibly TRBD1 (6 bases). V was trimmed by 3 bases and J by 7 bases, leaving 7 bases between them. The CDR3 is 11 amino acids. CDR1 and CDR2 (germline): SGHAT, FQNNGV. The CDR3 region is CASSFTGEQYF. Written as DNA, the CDR3 is TGTGCCAGCAGCTTTACAGGGGAGCAGTACTTC.

The chain joins TRBV6-5 to TRBJ1-6; 9 nucleotides line up with TRBD1. The CDR3 has 15 residues. CDR1 is MNHEY, CDR2 SVGAGI, per germline. Trimming cost V 7 bases and J 7 bases; bases outside gene matches: 8. CDR3 coding DNA: TGTGCCAGCACCCTGAGTGGGACAGGGAATTCACCCCTCCACTTT. Its protein is CASTLSGTGNSPLHF.

V and J are TRBV2 and TRBJ1-2; D is uncertain. Per germline, CDR1 SNHLY and CDR2 FYNNEI. V was clipped by 4 bases and J by 0 bases, with 6 bases between them. This CDR3 has 13 amino acids. The CDR3 DNA is TGTGCCAGCAGTGGCAGCGCTAACTATGGCTACACCTTC. Its translation: CASSGSANYGYTF.

This clone appeared a single time. The J gene is TRBJ1-1, the V gene TRBV18, with a weak D call TRBD1 (5 bases). This CDR3 is 14 amino acids long. Trimming left V 2 bases short and J 4 bases short, with 11 bases between. Germline CDR1 and CDR2: KGHSH and LQKENI. The CDR3 here is CASSPSRVSTEAFF. Written as DNA, the CDR3 is TGTGCCAGCTCACCATCCAGGGTGTCCACTGAAGCTTTCTTT.

The chain has TRBV9 and TRBJ2-3; D unclear. Between the trimmed V and J ends, which lost 1 base and 6 bases, there was a span of 6 bases. Germline assignment: CDR1 SGDLS and CDR2 YYNGEE. The CDR3 is 12 amino acids. CDR3 sequence reads: CASSVISDTQYF. The CDR3 region has the DNA TGTGCCAGCAGCGTAATCTCGGATACGCAGTATTTT.

The V call is TRBV24-1, the J call TRBJ2-3; 7 positions match TRBD2. The germline V gene has CDR1 KGHDR and CDR2 SFDVKD. This CDR3 spans 15 amino acids. V lost 4 bases, J lost 2 bases, and 5 bases stayed unmatched. CDR3 amino acids: CATSDPGTNTDTQYF. CDR3 nucleotides: TGTGCCACCAGTGACCCCGGGACTAACACAGATACGCAGTATTTT.

The rearrangement links TRBV9 to TRBJ1-5, with TRBD1 matching 7 bases. The length of the CDR3 is 14 residues. Germline-derived CDR1 and CDR2 are SGDLS and YYNGEE. The ends lost 3 bases at V and 6 bases at J; junction bases unmatched: 6. The CDR3 bases are TGTGCCAGCAGCGCTGAACAGGGGAGTCAGCCCCAGCATTTT. This encodes CASSAEQGSQPQHF.

The chain is built from TRBV7-6 and TRBJ2-5, with 10 nucleotides matching TRBD1. Germline loops: CDR1 SGHVS, CDR2 FNYEAQ. The CDR3 is made up of 14 amino acids. V was clipped by 4 bases and J by 5 bases; unmatched bases: 4. DNA of the CDR3: TGTGCCAGCAGCTCCCAGGACAGGGGGGAGACCCAGTACTTC. Its protein is CASSSQDRGETQYF.

The V and J genes are TRBV7-2 and TRBJ2-4, with 15 bases fitting TRBD2. The V gene's germline CDR1 is SGHTA and CDR2 FQGNSA. V trimming: 5 bases; J trimming: 8 bases; junction bases outside the gene matches: 4. The length of the CDR3 is 15 residues. The CDR3 protein is CASSGLAGGPYIQYF. In DNA form, the CDR3 reads TGTGCCAGCAGCGGACTAGCGGGGGGGCCCTACATTCAGTACTTC.

The rearrangement uses TRBV9 and TRBJ2-7, with D possibly TRBD1 on 5 matching bases. V was pared by 0 bases and J by 3 bases, with 13 bases between. CDR1 is SGDLS, CDR2 YYNGEE, per germline. The CDR3 contains 15 residues. The CDR3 loop is CASSVGSATGYEQYF. Written as DNA, the CDR3 is TGTGCCAGCAGCGTAGGATCGGCAACAGGCTACGAGCAGTACTTC.

This chain connects TRBV7-2 to TRBJ1-1; TRBD1 agrees at 9 bases. CDR1 and CDR2 (germline): SGHTA, FQGNSA. This CDR3 has 15 residues. V lost 4 bases and J lost 6; bases outside the gene matches: 9. The CDR3 DNA follows: TGTGCCAGCAGCTCAACAGGGGGCTTCAGTCCTGAAGCTTTCTTT. Translating gives CASSSTGGFSPEAFF.

V is TRBV30 and J is TRBJ1-6; D is ambiguous. This CDR3 contains 13 residues. Trimming left V 2 bases short and J 8 bases short, with 10 bases between. Germline V CDR1 and CDR2: GTSNPN, SVGIG (reference sequence). For the CDR3, the DNA is TGTGCCTGGAGTACGGGTATGGATTCACCCCTCCACTTT. It encodes CAWSTGMDSPLHF.

The genes are TRBV19 and TRBJ2-3; 10 positions match TRBD1. The CDR3 sequence is 16 residues long. V lost 2 bases to trimming and J lost 2 bases; unmatched junction nucleotides: 4. Germline V gives CDR1 LNHDA, CDR2 SQIVND (reference sequence). CDR3 DNA sequence: TGTGCCAGTAGTATAACCGGGACAGGGGACACAGATACGCAGTATTTT. This encodes CASSITGTGDTDTQYF. Variable domain in full (rest from reference TRBV19 and TRBJ2-3): DGGITQSPKYLFRKEGQNVTLSCEQNLNHDAMYWYRQDPGQGLRLIYYSQIVNDFQKGDIAEGYSVSREKKESFPLTVTSAQKNPTAFYLCASSITGTGDTDTQYFGPGTRLTVL.

J is TRBJ1-2 and V is TRBV3-1 (or the pseudogene TRBV3-2), with a possible D match to TRBD1 (5 bases). Between the trimmed V and J ends, which lost 2 bases and 10 bases, there was a span of 26 bases. There are 17 residues in the CDR3. CDR1 is LGHDT and CDR2 is YNNKEL in the germline V gene (reference sequence). The DNA of the CDR3 is TGTGCCAGCAGCCAATTCGGGGGGTCGGACGGGTTCATCTACTACACCTTC. Translating gives CASSQFGGSDGFIYYTF.

V gene TRBV12-3 or TRBV12-4 combines with J gene TRBJ2-2; no clear D gene. CDR3 length: 12 residues. V lost 6 bases and J lost 7, with 9 bases in between. CDR3: CASSAAVGELFF. The CDR3 DNA is TGTGCCAGCAGCGCGGCAGTCGGGGAGCTGTTTTTT.

The chain joins TRBV6-5 to TRBJ2-3; possible D gene TRBD1, 5 bases. The V and J ends lost 4 bases and 5 bases respectively, with 10 bases between them. Germline V gives CDR1 MNHEY, CDR2 SVGAGI. The CDR3 spans 13 residues. The CDR3 sequence: CASSLQGKDTQYF. Here the CDR3 DNA reads TGTGCCAGCAGTTTGCAGGGTAAAGATACGCAGTATTTT.

The J gene is TRBJ2-2, the V gene TRBV5-8; D call uncertain. The CDR3 is 17 residues long. CDR1 and CDR2 (germline): SGHTS, YDEGEE. V was pared by 1 base and J by 4 bases, with 17 bases between. The CDR3 DNA sequence: TGTGCCAGCAGCTTGTTTATTTCGACAACCAGCACCGGGGAGCTGTTTTTT. It translates to CASSLFISTTSTGELFF.

This clone appeared a few times. J is TRBJ2-5 and V is TRBV7-8; a possible D gene is TRBD1 (5 bases). The V and J ends lost 6 bases and 1 base respectively, with 15 bases between them. Germline V lookup: CDR1 SGHVS, CDR2 FQNEAQ. The CDR3 runs 15 residues. CDR3 in amino acids: CASRIGWGFQETQYF. DNA of the CDR3: TGTGCCAGCAGGATCGGTTGGGGCTTCCAAGAGACCCAGTACTTC.

The rearrangement links TRBV7-2 to TRBJ1-5, with 8 bases identical to TRBD1. Germline loops: CDR1 SGHTA, CDR2 FQGNSA. V lost 5 bases to trimming and J lost 3 bases; unmatched junction nucleotides: 3. This CDR3 has 14 residues. CDR3 sequence (DNA): TGTGCCAGCAGCCCAGGGGGCCTCAATCAGCCCCAGCATTTT. It is translated as CASSPGGLNQPQHF.

The chain has TRBV19 and TRBJ1-4, with 8 bases matching TRBD1. The CDR3 length is 16 residues. V gave up 5 bases and J gave up 4 bases; unmatched junction bases: 9. CDR1 is LNHDA, CDR2 SQIVND, per germline (reference sequence). CDR3 DNA sequence: TGTGCCAGTAGTTCCCGACAGGGGCTTGGTAATGAAAAACTGTTTTTT. It specifies CASSSRQGLGNEKLFF. Drawing the rest from reference TRBV19 and TRBJ1-4, the complete variable domain is DGGITQSPKYLFRKEGQNVTLSCEQNLNHDAMYWYRQDPGQGLRLIYYSQIVNDFQKGDIAEGYSVSREKKESFPLTVTSAQKNPTAFYLCASSSRQGLGNEKLFFGSGTQLSVL.

This clone has a single count. The chain carries TRBV6-5 and TRBJ1-3, with D possibly TRBD1 on 5 matching bases. The V end was cut by 4 bases, the J end by 2 bases, with 9 bases between. Germline values: CDR1 MNHEY, CDR2 SVGAGI. The CDR3 is made up of 14 amino acids. Written as DNA, the CDR3 is TGTGCCAGCAGTTCAGGGTACGCTGGAAACACCATATATTTT. Amino acid sequence: CASSSGYAGNTIYF.

The rearrangement links TRBV6-6 to TRBJ1-4; 7 bases are shared with TRBD1. CDR3 length equals 13 residues. V lost 7 bases to trimming and J lost 7 bases; unmatched junction nucleotides: 6. Germline V gives CDR1 MNHNY, CDR2 SVGAGI (reference sequence). The CDR3 loop reads CASNRGSGEKLFF. The CDR3 region has the DNA TGTGCCAGCAACAGGGGCTCAGGTGAAAAACTGTTTTTT.

This clone was counted a few times. The chain joins TRBV27 to TRBJ1-1; D ambiguous. CDR3 length: 13 amino acids. Germline V lookup: CDR1 MNHEY, CDR2 SMNVEV (reference sequence). V was clipped by 4 bases and J by 1 base, with 7 bases between them. The CDR3 DNA sequence: TGTGCCAGCAGTTGGCAGTCGAACACTGAAGCTTTCTTT. Translated, it gives CASSWQSNTEAFF.

The chain links TRBV5-6 to TRBJ1-1; 8 nucleotides agree with TRBD1. Germline loops: CDR1 SGHDT, CDR2 YYEEEE. The CDR3 has 14 amino acids. V lost 2 bases to trimming and J lost 6 bases; unmatched junction nucleotides: 6. The CDR3 nucleotides read TGTGCCAGCAGCTTCGGACAGGGAGGGGCTGAAGCTTTCTTT. The encoded protein is CASSFGQGGAEAFF.

The chain carries TRBV19 and TRBJ2-3; 8 nucleotides align to TRBD2. CDR3 length: 17 residues. The V gene end was trimmed by 3 bases and the J gene end by 2 bases; junction bases not matched to a gene: 10. CDR1 LNHDA and CDR2 SQIVND come from the germline V gene (reference sequence). CDR3 region: CASSMGGGGTYTDTQYF. For the CDR3, the DNA is TGTGCCAGTAGTATGGGAGGCGGGGGGACCTACACAGATACGCAGTATTTT.